This entry lists 23 T cell receptor beta chains sequenced from one sample in a study of T-cell memory formation after mild COVID-19. In TCRdb, the 5' RACE reads were re-called with MiXCR into one record per CDR3 protein. The table includes approximately 440,000 distinct CDR3 sequences, 20% detected once. The sequenced sample consisted of PBMCs or a T cell subset sorted from them (not recorded which). The receptors derive from an adult woman who had mild COVID-19 (a few samples of this study predate the infection). Cell type and time point are not known.

This rearrangement joins TRBV11-2 to TRBJ2-7; TRBD1 aligns across 7 bases. J gave up 3 bases and V 2 bases, and 13 bases lay outside the gene matches. The germline V gene has CDR1 SGHAT and CDR2 FQNNGV. This CDR3 has 17 residues. DNA of the CDR3: TGTGCCAGCAGCTTAACCCTTCCGGGACAGCCAGGCTACGAGCAGTACTTC. Translated: CASSLTLPGQPGYEQYF.

This clonotype occurred a few times. The chain has TRBV20-1 and TRBJ1-2; 12 nucleotides line up with TRBD1. CDR1 and CDR2 from the germline V gene are DFQATT and SNEGSKA (reference sequence). CDR3 length: 17 amino acids. V gave up 3 bases and J gave up 4 bases; unmatched junction bases: 12. The CDR3 region has the DNA TGCAGTGCTAGTTTCACCGGGACAGGGGGCGAGGGCTATGGCTACACCTTC. Translated: CSASFTGTGGEGYGYTF.

This clonotype came up a few times. The chain carries TRBV7-9 and TRBJ2-5, with D unclear. V dropped 2 bases and J dropped 2 bases, with 9 bases sitting between them. Germline CDR1 is SEHNR and CDR2 is FQNEAQ (reference sequence). CDR3 size: 14 residues. The CDR3 region is CASSLLMGQETQYF. In DNA, the CDR3 is TGTGCCAGCAGCTTACTTATGGGGCAAGAGACCCAGTACTTC.

The rearrangement uses TRBV12-3 or TRBV12-4 and TRBJ2-3; 9 bases are a match to TRBD2. Trimming at V came to 7 bases and at J to 5 bases, leaving 7 bases not matched to a gene. The CDR3 has 14 amino acids. This CDR3 reads CASNEAGGIDTQYF. In nucleotides, the CDR3 is TGTGCCAGCAATGAAGCGGGAGGTATAGATACGCAGTATTTT.

The chain employs TRBV20-1 and TRBJ1-2; no definite D call. V dropped 6 bases and J dropped 4 bases, with 12 bases sitting between them. Germline V CDR1 and CDR2: DFQATT, SNEGSKA (reference sequence). This CDR3 comprises 12 residues. In DNA, the CDR3 is TGCAGTGCCCCTGGGCCAGGCTATGGCTACACCTTC. Translation: CSAPGPGYGYTF.

This clonotype has just a few counts. The rearrangement uses TRBV5-6 and TRBJ1-1; D is unclear. The CDR3 consists of 11 residues. The V and J ends lost 3 bases and 7 bases respectively, with 7 bases between them. Germline V gene lookup returns CDR1 SGHDT and CDR2 YYEEEE. CDR3 sequence reads: CASSSLSEAFF. In DNA, the CDR3 is TGTGCCAGCAGCTCCCTGAGTGAAGCTTTCTTT.

The chain couples TRBV3-1 to TRBJ1-2; 7 nucleotides align to TRBD1. CDR1 is LGHDT, CDR2 YNNKEL, per germline (reference sequence). V gave up 4 bases and J gave up 8 bases; unmatched junction bases: 16. There are 16 residues in the CDR3. CDR3 sequence reads: CASSPGQDGYREGYTF. In nucleotides, the CDR3 is TGTGCCAGCAGCCCCGGACAGGATGGGTATAGAGAGGGCTACACCTTC.

This clonotype is a singleton in its sample. This chain links TRBV11-2 with TRBJ2-3; no firm D call. This CDR3 has 12 residues. The germline gives CDR1 SGHAT, CDR2 FQNNGV. The germline V and J ends were trimmed by 3 bases and 8 bases, with 9 bases remaining between them. CDR3 in amino acids: CASSFQYATQYF. In DNA form, the CDR3 reads TGTGCCAGCAGCTTTCAATACGCTACGCAGTATTTT. The full variable domain, with the rest looked up from reference TRBV11-2 and TRBJ2-3, is EAGVAQSPRYKIIEKRQSVAFWCNPISGHATLYWYQQILGQGPKLLIQFQNNGVVDDSQLPKDRFSAERLKGVDSTLKIQPAKLEDSAVYLCASSFQYATQYFGPGTRLTVL.

This clonotype was seen more than once but under ten times. The chain has TRBV7-2 and TRBJ1-2; 12 bases line up with TRBD1. Germline V lookup: CDR1 SGHTA, CDR2 FQGNSA. Trimming removed 5 bases from V and 3 bases from J; junction bases left unmatched: 7. The CDR3 consists of 16 residues. CDR3 DNA: TGTGCCAGCAGCGTTACCGGGACAGGGGGCCACTATGGCTACACCTTC. Its protein is CASSVTGTGGHYGYTF.

This chain joins TRBV29-1 and TRBJ1-1; no definite D call. CDR3 length equals 13 residues. Germline loops: CDR1 SQVTM, CDR2 ANQGSEA. Trimming took 5 bases from V and 0 from J, leaving 10 bases between them. Here the CDR3 reads CSVLSNMNTEAFF. Written as DNA, the CDR3 is TGCAGCGTTCTGAGCAACATGAACACTGAAGCTTTCTTT. Filled out from reference TRBV29-1 and TRBJ1-1, the complete variable domain reads SAVISQKPSRDICQRGTSLTIQCQVDSQVTMMFWYRQQPGQSLTLIATANQGSEATYESGFVIDKFPISRPNLTFSTLTVSNMSPEDSSIYLCSVLSNMNTEAFFGQGTRLTVV.

In this sample, this clonotype turned up a few times. The chain carries TRBV7-2 and TRBJ2-7, with unresolved D. The CDR3 is 13 residues long. Germline V gives CDR1 SGHTA, CDR2 FQGNSA. Trimming removed 5 bases from V and 6 bases from J, with 14 bases in between. The chain's CDR3 is CASSQLWGSEQYF. The DNA for the CDR3 is TGTGCCAGCAGCCAACTCTGGGGATCCGAGCAGTACTTC. Full variable domain (outside the CDR3, taken from reference TRBV7-2 and TRBJ2-7): GAGVSQSPSNKVTEKGKDVELRCDPISGHTALYWYRQSLGQGLEFLIYFQGNSAPDKSGLPSDRFSAERTGGSVSTLTIQRTQQEDSAVYLCASSQLWGSEQYFGPGTRLTVT.

The table lists this clonotype with a few counts. The rearrangement links TRBV24-1 to TRBJ2-1; D unclear. This CDR3 spans 13 amino acids. V lost 3 bases, J lost 8 bases, and 10 bases lay in between. Germline V lookup: CDR1 KGHDR, CDR2 SFDVKD. This CDR3 reads CATSDRLSDEQFF. The CDR3 DNA sequence: TGTGCCACCAGTGATCGCCTCTCAGATGAGCAGTTCTTC.

This clonotype was counted only a few times. The J gene is TRBJ2-3, the V gene TRBV5-8; maybe TRBD1 (6 bases). CDR1 SGHTS and CDR2 YDEGEE come from the germline V gene. This CDR3 has 13 amino acids. V was shortened by 6 bases and J by 14 bases, with 22 bases between the two germline ends. The CDR3 protein is CASNPRQVLPWYF. In DNA, the CDR3 is TGTGCCAGCAACCCGAGACAGGTCCTACCGTGGTATTTT.

The chain has TRBV24-1 and TRBJ2-1; D is unclear. V dropped 2 bases and J dropped 8 bases, with 6 bases sitting between them. This CDR3 is 12 amino acids long. Germline assignment: CDR1 KGHDR and CDR2 SFDVKD. The CDR3 sequence is CATSDYTDEQFF. The CDR3 DNA follows: TGTGCCACCAGTGATTACACCGATGAGCAGTTCTTC.

This clonotype came up a few times. The V and J genes are TRBV7-9 and TRBJ2-1, with TRBD2 identical over 12 bases. The CDR3 is 14 residues long. CDR1 and CDR2 (germline): SEHNR, FQNEAQ (reference sequence). Trimming at V came to 5 bases and at J to 9 bases, leaving 5 bases not matched to a gene. The chain's CDR3 is CASSITSGGSEQFF. The CDR3 DNA sequence: TGTGCCAGCAGCATTACTAGCGGGGGGAGTGAGCAGTTCTTC. The full variable domain, in which reference TRBV7-9 and TRBJ2-1 provide the parts outside the CDR3, is DTGVSQNPRHKITKRGQNVTFRCDPISEHNRLYWYRQTLGQGPEFLTYFQNEAQLEKSRLLSDRFSAERPKGSFSTLEIQRTEQGDSAMYLCASSITSGGSEQFFGPGTRLTVL.

This clonotype was picked up many times. The J gene is TRBJ2-1, the V gene TRBV7-2, with D uncertain. V shed 5 bases and J shed 3 bases, with 5 bases lying between them. The CDR3 has 12 residues. Germline V gene sequence: CDR1 SGHTA, CDR2 FQGNSA. CDR3 sequence (DNA): TGTGCCAGCAGCCCCTTCTACAATGAGCAGTTCTTC. Translated: CASSPFYNEQFF.

J is TRBJ2-1 and V is TRBV5-1; 7 nucleotides align to TRBD2. J lost 8 bases, V lost 4 bases, and 9 bases had no gene match. The CDR3 spans 14 residues. Per germline, CDR1 SGHRS and CDR2 YFSETQ. CDR3 sequence: CASSGGGRPYEQFF. CDR3 DNA sequence: TGCGCCAGCAGCGGGGGGGGGAGGCCGTATGAGCAGTTCTTC.

This chain joins TRBV7-2 and TRBJ2-1; D may match TRBD1 or TRBD2 (6 bases each). This CDR3 is built from 14 residues. Looked up from germline, CDR1 is SGHTA and CDR2 is FQGNSA. Trimming took off 1 base at V and 9 bases at J, with 13 bases between the two ends. The CDR3 nucleotides are TGTGCCAGCAGCTTAGGGCTAGAGGGGGGTGAGCAGTTCTTC. Its translation is CASSLGLEGGEQFF.

This clonotype was observed a handful of times. This rearrangement joins TRBV12-3 or TRBV12-4 to TRBJ1-1; perhaps TRBD1 as D (5 bases). The V gene lost 2 bases and the J gene lost 4 bases, with 14 bases spanning the gap. CDR3 length equals 15 residues. CDR3 loop: CASSLRTGGSTEAFF. CDR3 sequence (DNA): TGTGCCAGCAGTTTACGAACAGGAGGGAGCACTGAAGCTTTCTTT.

There are a few counts of this clonotype. This chain uses TRBV20-1 with TRBJ1-1; D is possibly TRBD1 (5 bases). The CDR3 consists of 14 residues. V was cut by 5 bases and J by 3 bases, with 16 bases left in between. Germline assignment: CDR1 DFQATT and CDR2 SNEGSKA (reference sequence). CDR3 sequence: CSALSTAWDTEAFF. The CDR3 coding sequence is TGCAGTGCTCTATCGACAGCATGGGACACTGAAGCTTTCTTT.

This clonotype was found a few times. The CDR3 coding sequence is TGTGCCAGCAGCCCGACAGGGATAGATAATTCACCCCTCCACTTT. This sequence encodes CASSPTGIDNSPLHF. The gene calls are TRBV7-9 and TRBJ1-6; 7 nucleotides align to TRBD1. Germline CDR1 is SEHNR and CDR2 is FQNEAQ (reference sequence). V lost 5 bases to trimming and J lost 5 bases; unmatched junction nucleotides: 6. This CDR3 contains 15 residues.

This clonotype was found many times. The CDR3 DNA follows: TGCGCCAGCAGCCCGGGGAGGACAGAAGCCAAAAACATTCAGTACTTC. Translated, it gives CASSPGRTEAKNIQYF. This rearrangement joins TRBV5-1 to TRBJ2-4; D assignment may be TRBD1 or TRBD2 (6 bases each). Germline assignment: CDR1 SGHRS and CDR2 YFSETQ. Trimming pared 4 bases from V and 0 bases from J, leaving 14 bases between. The CDR3 totals 16 residues.

This chain connects TRBV27 to TRBJ2-7, with 7 bases matching TRBD1. Germline trimming cut 5 bases from V and 4 bases from J; bases unmatched to any gene: 5. The CDR3 is 13 residues long. Germline CDR1 reads MNHEY; CDR2 reads SMNVEV (reference sequence). CDR3 protein: CASSPRDRYEQYF. CDR3 bases: TGTGCCAGCAGTCCACGGGACAGATACGAGCAGTACTTC.